Listed below are T cell receptor beta chains from one sample, sequenced in a study of OX40 agonist ivuxolimab in advanced cancers. Only in-frame clones appear in the TCRdb table, and some are missing; sequencing was by immunoSEQ multiplex PCR. The data hold about 52,000 clones, with about 90% observed a single time. The sequenced sample was CD4+ or CD8+ T cells sorted from blood, obtained in a trial of the OX40 agonist ivuxolimab. The receptors were sampled from an adult with an advanced solid tumor such as melanoma, head and neck, liver or kidney cancer. Both conserved end residues are part of each CDR3. Fields, in order: J gene, D gene, V gene, clone size, CDR3 DNA, CDR3 protein. The D gene is left open where the match is weak. Not every row has a clone size; where given, it reads once, few, many or a size class.

j_call: TRBJ1-2
d_call: TRBD1
v_call: TRBV6-5
clone_size: once
cdr3_nt: TGTGCCAGCAGTTCCGACAGGGTTTTCCATGGCTACACCTTC
cdr3_aa: CASSSDRVFHGYTF

j_call: TRBJ1-4
d_call: NA
v_call: TRBV7-6
clone_size: NA
cdr3_nt: TGTGCCAGCAGCCTTGGGTCATCAACTAATGAAAAACTGTTTTTT
cdr3_aa: CASSLGSSTNEKLFF

j_call: TRBJ1-1
d_call: NA
v_call: TRBV5-1
clone_size: medium-sized
cdr3_nt: TGCGCCAGCACCCTGTCCCCAGCAAACACTGAAGCTTTCTTT
cdr3_aa: CASTLSPANTEAFF

j_call: TRBJ2-7
d_call: NA
v_call: TRBV21-1
clone_size: NA
cdr3_nt: TGTGCCAGCGACGGGACAGCGTACTTC
cdr3_aa: CASDGTAYF

j_call: TRBJ2-2
d_call: NA
v_call: TRBV11-2
clone_size: once
cdr3_nt: TGTGCCAGCAGCTTAACTCCCGTCATGGGGGCCGGGGAGCTGTTTTTT
cdr3_aa: CASSLTPVMGAGELFF

j_call: TRBJ2-7
d_call: TRBD2
v_call: TRBV5-6
clone_size: NA
cdr3_nt: TGTGCCACCCAGGCTAGCGGGGGGTCGGGGCAGTACTTC
cdr3_aa: CATQASGGSGQYF

j_call: TRBJ2-5
d_call: NA
v_call: TRBV6-1
clone_size: NA
cdr3_nt: TGTGCCAGCAGTTCGGCGACAGGAATCCAAGAGACCCAGTACTTC
cdr3_aa: CASSSATGIQETQYF

j_call: TRBJ2-1
d_call: NA
v_call: TRBV7-3
clone_size: NA
cdr3_nt: TGTGCCAGCAGCTCACACAGCAGCTCCTACAATGAGCAGTTCTTC
cdr3_aa: CASSSHSSSYNEQFF

j_call: TRBJ2-7
d_call: TRBD1
v_call: TRBV5-1
clone_size: NA
cdr3_nt: TGCGCCAGCAGTTTAAGGACAGGGACCTACGAGCAGTACTTC
cdr3_aa: CASSLRTGTYEQYF

j_call: TRBJ1-5
d_call: TRBD1
v_call: TRBV6-5
clone_size: NA
cdr3_nt: TGTGCCAGCACTGGACAGGGGCAAAATCAGCCCCAGCATTTT
cdr3_aa: CASTGQGQNQPQHF

j_call: TRBJ2-2
d_call: TRBD1
v_call: TRBV4-1
clone_size: NA
cdr3_nt: TGCGCCAGCAGCCACAGGACAGGGGGCAATGGAGCCGGGGAGCTGTTTTTT
cdr3_aa: CASSHRTGGNGAGELFF

j_call: TRBJ1-2
d_call: TRBD1
v_call: TRBV6-5
clone_size: NA
cdr3_nt: TGTGCCAGCAGAGAATCTACAGGGGGGGGTGGCTACACCTTC
cdr3_aa: CASRESTGGGGYTF

j_call: TRBJ1-5
d_call: NA
v_call: TRBV5-5
clone_size: NA
cdr3_nt: TGTGCCAGCAGCTTTTCATTTACTCAGCCCCAGCATTTT
cdr3_aa: CASSFSFTQPQHF

j_call: TRBJ2-5
d_call: TRBD1
v_call: TRBV25-1
clone_size: NA
cdr3_nt: TGTGCCAGCAGTAGGACAGGGGGCTACCAAGAGACCCAGTACTTC
cdr3_aa: CASSRTGGYQETQYF

j_call: TRBJ2-1
d_call: TRBD1
v_call: TRBV5-4
clone_size: few
cdr3_nt: TGTGCCAGCAGCTCCCGACAGGGGGGCCACAATGAGCAGTTCTTC
cdr3_aa: CASSSRQGGHNEQFF